This T cell receptor beta chain was observed in a study of identical twins. Trimming removed 2 bases from V and 5 bases from J; junction bases left unmatched: 3. The CDR3 spans 13 residues. Germline lookup yields CDR1 DFQATT and CDR2 SNEGSKA (reference sequence). TCRdb itself ran the 5' RACE reads through MiXCR, one entry per CDR3 protein. Found here are 540,000 or so distinct CDR3 sequences, under 25% of them singletons; the top ten hold 0.48%. The sample was also linked to a second study, of yellow fever vaccine responses in identical twins.

This clonotype was sampled from a woman aged 18-29 years in good health. The J gene is TRBJ1-5, the V gene TRBV20-1; 7 bases map to TRBD1. What was sequenced was CD4+ T cells sorted from blood. CDR3 residues: CSARRTGDQPQHF. CDR3 nucleotides: TGCAGTGCTAGACGGACAGGCGATCAGCCCCAGCATTTT.